This T cell receptor (beta chain) was obtained from a study of PD-1 blockade in classical Hodgkin lymphoma. CDR1 and CDR2 (germline): LNHDA, SQIVND (reference sequence). The CDR3 extends over 14 amino acids. Trimming took 2 bases from V and 2 from J, leaving 10 bases between them. Every patient was affected by relapse after autologous stem cell transplantation, while exposure to brentuximab vedotin was not uniform. Profiled with immunoSEQ multiplex PCR; TCRdb holds only in-frame clones, not every one. The sample carries about 94,000 clones, roughly nine tenths recorded once. The starting material was peripheral blood mononuclear cells (PBMCs), obtained before the second cycle of nivolumab. V gene TRBV19 combines with J gene TRBJ2-7; D perhaps matches TRBD2 (6 bases). This TCR was sampled from a human donor with classical Hodgkin lymphoma. The CDR3 loop is CASSISTGAYEQYF. The CDR3 nucleotides read TGTGCCAGTAGTATATCAACGGGAGCCTACGAGCAGTACTTC.